The 13 T cell receptor beta chains given below trace back to one sample, sequenced in a study of cytomegalovirus exposure and HLA in healthy donors. Clones were read by immunoSEQ multiplex PCR, and TCRdb kept only the in-frame ones, dropping some. This table has roughly 330,000 clones, roughly 87% appearing once. Material: PBMCs. The source is a woman aged 25 to 39 in good health and CMV-seropositive.

The chain uses TRBV15 and TRBJ2-1; 8 positions agree with TRBD2. The germline V gene encodes CDR1 LNHNV and CDR2 YYDKDF (reference sequence). V was pared by 1 base and J by 3 bases, with 2 bases of the junction left unmatched. The CDR3 loop spans 15 amino acids. The CDR3 DNA sequence: TGTGCCACCAGCAGAGCAGGGACTAGCTACAATGAGCAGTTCTTC. This gives the protein CATSRAGTSYNEQFF.

The CDR3 loop reads CASSRTGGANEKLFF. The DNA for the CDR3 is TGTGCCAGCAGCCGTACAGGGGGAGCTAATGAAAAACTGTTTTTT. The gene calls are TRBV14 and TRBJ1-4; the match to TRBD1 covers 8 bases. V shed 4 bases, J shed 3 bases, and the junction held 4 bases outside the gene matches. The germline V gene has CDR1 SGHDN and CDR2 FVKESK. The CDR3 totals 15 residues.

This clone was detected only once. V gene TRBV10-3 combines with J gene TRBJ2-5; D may be TRBD1 (5 bases). V lost 2 bases and J lost 4, with 17 bases in between. This CDR3 contains 16 residues. Germline V CDR1 and CDR2: ENHRY, SYGVKD. The CDR3 loop is CAISESPTGQGETQYF. The CDR3 DNA sequence: TGTGCCATCAGTGAGAGTCCAACAGGTCAGGGAGAGACCCAGTACTTC.

The rearrangement links TRBV29-1 to TRBJ1-1; D unresolved. Per germline, CDR1 SQVTM and CDR2 ANQGSEA. The CDR3 covers 13 residues. The germline V and J ends were trimmed by 7 bases and 1 base, with 13 bases remaining between them. The CDR3 DNA sequence: TGCAGCGCCGATCAGGAACCGAACACTGAAGCTTTCTTT. Its translation: CSADQEPNTEAFF.

The V gene is TRBV2, the J gene TRBJ1-2; D is undetermined. This CDR3 comprises 11 residues. Germline V gives CDR1 SNHLY, CDR2 FYNNEI. The CDR3: CALRNSYGYTF. DNA of the CDR3: TGTGCTCTTAGAAACAGTTACGGCTACACCTTC.

This chain connects TRBV29-1 to TRBJ1-2, with D perhaps matching TRBD1 (6 bases). The germline V gene encodes CDR1 SQVTM and CDR2 ANQGSEA. V was cut by 7 bases and J by 7 bases, with 16 bases left in between. The CDR3 totals 12 residues. The CDR3 here is CSAIAGAGGYTF. The CDR3 DNA follows: TGCAGCGCGATAGCAGGGGCGGGTGGCTACACCTTC.

This clone has a single count. The rearrangement uses TRBV9 and TRBJ2-1; the D is unclear. There are 10 residues in the CDR3. The germline V gene has CDR1 SGDLS and CDR2 YYNGEE. Between the trimmed V and J ends, which lost 3 bases and 12 bases, there was a span of 7 bases. Here the CDR3 DNA reads TGTGCCAGCAGCGGCCGTAGGCAGTTCTTC. It translates to CASSGRRQFF.

The chain links TRBV2 to TRBJ2-1, with 10 bases that match TRBD2. This CDR3 has 15 residues. Germline V lookup: CDR1 SNHLY, CDR2 FYNNEI. Trimming removed 5 bases from V and 4 bases from J; junction bases left unmatched: 5. CDR3 amino acids: CASSPGTSVYNEQFF. The DNA for the CDR3 is TGTGCCAGCAGTCCCGGGACTAGCGTATACAATGAGCAGTTCTTC.

V gene TRBV19 combines with J gene TRBJ1-5; tentatively, D is TRBD1 (6 bases). CDR1 LNHDA and CDR2 SQIVND come from the germline V gene (reference sequence). The ends were cut back, 3 bases at V and 0 bases at J, with 21 bases in the middle. The CDR3 is made up of 19 amino acids. CDR3 bases: TGTGCCAGTAGTATCCTAGGGGGGCGAGTCACGTATAGCAATCAGCCCCAGCATTTT. Amino acids: CASSILGGRVTYSNQPQHF.

The chain employs TRBV7-9 and TRBJ1-6; TRBD1 agrees at 7 bases. The trim removed 4 bases at V and 6 bases at J, leaving 3 bases unmatched. This CDR3 has 14 residues. In germline, CDR1 is SEHNR, CDR2 FQNEAQ (reference sequence). CDR3 region: CASSSGQVNSPLHF. The CDR3, as DNA: TGTGCCAGCAGCTCAGGACAGGTTAATTCACCCCTCCACTTT.

J is TRBJ1-2 and V is TRBV7-3; TRBD1 agrees at 10 bases. Germline V gives CDR1 SGHTA, CDR2 FQGTGA. This CDR3 spans 16 amino acids. V shed 5 bases and J 4 bases; nucleotides not matched to a gene: 10. CDR3 DNA sequence: TGTGCCAGCAGCCTACGACCGGGACAGGGGACCTATGGCTACACCTTC. Encoded protein: CASSLRPGQGTYGYTF.

This chain links TRBV30 with TRBJ1-1; unclear D gene. V was trimmed by 5 bases and J by 1 base, leaving 20 bases between them. CDR3 length: 16 residues. CDR1 and CDR2 (germline): GTSNPN, SVGIG (reference sequence). The CDR3 loop is CAWRGPGWRRNTEAFF. The CDR3 nucleotides read TGTGCCTGGCGCGGCCCGGGATGGAGGAGGAACACTGAAGCTTTCTTT.

The gene calls are TRBV5-1 and TRBJ2-2, with 10 bases identical to TRBD2. Germline-derived CDR1 and CDR2 are SGHRS and YFSETQ. The CDR3 is made up of 17 amino acids. V was pared by 3 bases and J by 4 bases, with 9 bases of the junction left unmatched. The CDR3 DNA follows: TGCGCCAGCAGCTCTTTTACTAGCGGGGCAGGCACCGGGGAGCTGTTTTTT. It translates to CASSSFTSGAGTGELFF.